This section outlines one TCR beta chain sequence together with its context. The antigen is undetermined. The germline V gene encodes CDR1 ENHRY and CDR2 SYGVKD. Trimming cost V 3 bases and J 0 bases, with 12 bases left between them. The length of the CDR3 is 16 residues. The data derive from a study of cytomegalovirus exposure and HLA in healthy donors. Study summary: Membership in the Caucasian-associated ancestry cluster was found for around four fifths of roughly 360 genotyped donors. The study, taken as a whole, reports: In a later analysis, TCR beta V- and J-gene trimming was associated with a missense DCLRE1C variant. Sequencing depth across donors, presence/absence analyses assumed, was roughly uniform.

The PCR had 60 Vbeta and 13 Jbeta primers. Assay used: immunoSEQ multiplex PCR; TCRdb lists only in-frame clones, some missing. The table records around 240,000 clones, over 80% of them present only once. The sequenced material came from PBMCs. This receptor was obtained from a woman aged 40 to 49 in good health and CMV-seropositive. The V and J genes are TRBV10-3 and TRBJ1-3; D gene unclear. The CDR3 sequence is CAISDSPLSSGNTIYF. The DNA for the CDR3 is TGTGCCATCAGTGATAGTCCTTTAAGCTCTGGAAACACCATATATTTT.